This TCR beta chain was identified during a study of shared clonotypes between healthy human individuals. Study background: A donor's plate count was three for CD4 naive and three for CD4 memory; CD8 naive had two and CD8 memory one. Regarding the study as a whole: For sorted subsets, rarefaction showed incomplete sequencing despite large depth. In a handful of donors, around 4.8% of naive CD4 clonotypes appeared in common. The researchers took only blood, and tissue repertoires probably look different.

After removal of 5 bases from V and 4 bases from J, the junction contained 6 bases not matched to a gene. The length of the CDR3 is 14 residues. CDR1 SQVTM and CDR2 ANQGSEA come from the germline V gene. TCRdb's copy holds only in-frame clones and misses some; the assay was immunoSEQ multiplex PCR. The sample consists of around 200,000 clones, approximately 61% of them appearing once. On this clone itself: Its specificity is unknown.

The chain recombines TRBV29-1 with TRBJ2-5; 11 nucleotides agree with TRBD2. The sequenced sample was memory CD4+ T cells sorted from blood. The subset was: CD45RA-negative fraction. The clonotype was recovered from a man aged 25-45 years in good health. CDR3 sequence: CSVLLAGVPETQYF. The CDR3, as DNA: TGCAGCGTTTTACTAGCGGGAGTTCCAGAGACCCAGTACTTC.